Here is one TCR beta chain with its context. Time point in this sample: newly diagnosed GD, antithyroid drugs for less than 3 months. From RNA extracted from PBMCs, the TCR library was made. The data stem from a study of regulatory T cells in long-lasting Graves disease. This CDR3 comprises 13 residues. With V trimmed by 6 bases and J by 8 bases, 4 bases remained unmatched. Arm-PCR of CDR3 regions and iRepertoire HTBI primers were used to build TCR beta libraries. TCRdb processed the multiplex PCR reads anew with MiXCR; each CDR3 protein has one entry. The sample has 250,000 to 300,000 distinct CDR3 sequences; 15% to 20% are singletons. These same data were also listed under a study on T cells in Graves' hyperthyroidism and ophthalmopathy.

The material was peripheral blood mononuclear cells (PBMCs), obtained at new diagnosis, from a patient treated with antithyroid drugs. The clonotype was recovered from a woman aged 30 to 39 with Graves disease. V and J are TRBV12-3 or TRBV12-4 and TRBJ1-4, with TRBD1 matching over 9 bases. CDR3 sequence (DNA): TGTGCCAGCAGGGGGACAGGGTACGAAAAACTGTTTTTT. It encodes CASRGTGYEKLFF.